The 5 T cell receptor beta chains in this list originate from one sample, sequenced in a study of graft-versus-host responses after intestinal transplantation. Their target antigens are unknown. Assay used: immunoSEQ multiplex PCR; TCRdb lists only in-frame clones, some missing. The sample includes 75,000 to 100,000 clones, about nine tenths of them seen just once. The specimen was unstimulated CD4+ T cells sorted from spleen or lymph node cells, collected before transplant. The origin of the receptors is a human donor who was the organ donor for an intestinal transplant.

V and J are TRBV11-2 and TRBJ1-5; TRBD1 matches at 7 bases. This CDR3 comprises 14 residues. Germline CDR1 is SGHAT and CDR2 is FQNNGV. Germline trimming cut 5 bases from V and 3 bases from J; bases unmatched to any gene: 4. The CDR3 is CASSPDRVNQPQHF. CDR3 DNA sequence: TGTGCCAGCAGCCCCGACAGGGTCAATCAGCCCCAGCATTTT.

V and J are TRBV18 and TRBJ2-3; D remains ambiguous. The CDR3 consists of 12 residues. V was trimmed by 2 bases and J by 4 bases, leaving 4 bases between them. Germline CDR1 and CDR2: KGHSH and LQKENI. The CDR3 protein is CASSPYADTQYF. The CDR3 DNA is TGTGCCAGCTCACCATATGCAGATACGCAGTATTTT.

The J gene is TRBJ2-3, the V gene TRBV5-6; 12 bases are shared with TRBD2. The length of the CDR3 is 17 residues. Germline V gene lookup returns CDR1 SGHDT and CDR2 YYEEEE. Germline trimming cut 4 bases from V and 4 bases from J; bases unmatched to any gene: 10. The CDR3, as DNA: TGTGCCAGCAGCAAGGGGACTAGCGGGTGGAGGGCAGATACGCAGTATTTT. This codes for CASSKGTSGWRADTQYF.

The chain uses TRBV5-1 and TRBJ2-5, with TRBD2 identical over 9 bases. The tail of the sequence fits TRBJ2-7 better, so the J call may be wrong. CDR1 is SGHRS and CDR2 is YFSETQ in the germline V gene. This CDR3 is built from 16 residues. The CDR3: CASSLSPLAGPYEQYF. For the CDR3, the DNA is TGCGCCAGCAGCTTGTCCCCACTAGCGGGCCCCTACGAGCAGTACTTC.

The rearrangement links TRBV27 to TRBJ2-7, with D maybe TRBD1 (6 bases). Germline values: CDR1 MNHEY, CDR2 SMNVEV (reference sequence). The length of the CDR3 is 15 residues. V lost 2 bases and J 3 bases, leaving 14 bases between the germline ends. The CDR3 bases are TGTGCCAGCAGTTTACAGGGACACCCTGGCTACGAGCAGTACTTC. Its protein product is CASSLQGHPGYEQYF.